The entry below gives a single T cell receptor (beta chain) sequence along with its context. This clonotype was seen repeatedly, ten times or more. No much larger clone exists at a distance of one base, and base qualities are not known. V gives up 10 bases and J gives up 0 bases, and the segment between their germline ends measures 13 bases. The germline V gene supplies CDR1 MNHEY and CDR2 SVGAGI. The CDR3 starts with the cysteine, ends with the phenylalanine, and has 14 residues. The only DNA kept is the CDR3, 42 bases in frame from the first base. TCR cDNA was synthesized by 5'RACE template switching, through which a universal primer site and unique molecular identifiers were introduced. Priming of cDNA synthesis was performed from both the TCR alpha and TCR beta constant segments. Library amplification involved two PCR steps, and the second step added sample barcodes and sequencing adapters. Sequencing of libraries was performed on Illumina HiSeq 2500 (2x100 bp) or NovaSeq (2x150 bp). In the authors' own workflow: MIGEC handled demultiplexing of reads and collapsing into UMI consensus sequences, while MiXCR performed V(D)J alignment. Using edgeR on replicate PBMC samples, clonotypes were called vaccine-responding if FDR was below 0.01 and the log2 fold change was above 5 up to day 15. Each bulk clonotype was labeled CD4 or CD8 based on which sequenced repertoire, CD4 or CD8, contained the clonotype at higher abundance. To estimate how each clone was distributed across memory phenotypes, clonotype frequencies in memory subsets were weighted by the numbers of FACS-sorted cells. TCRdb took the public reads, trimmed them with fastp at Q25, ran MiXCR for clone calling and kept in-frame beta chains. Each record represents a unique CDR3 protein, reported with the most common genes and DNA among its rows. The V and J calls were determined by TCRdb, not by the authors. The sample table records 25,000 to 30,000 distinct CDR3 sequences; 5.5% of these occur just once. Jointly, the top ten make up 12% of the sample.

This entry belongs to a study of T cells after yellow fever vaccination (dated by TCRdb to about 2019). About the study as a whole: Memory subsets (EM, EMRA, CM and Tscm) were sorted on a BD FACS Aria III using CD3, CD45RA, CCR7 and CD95 staining. Libraries from fractions with low cell numbers were prepared with the SMART-Seq v4 Ultra Low Input RNA kit. To follow T-cell clones before and after primary and booster YFV17D yellow fever vaccination, bulk TCR alpha and beta repertoires were sequenced over time. Two healthy male donors, one aged 18 to 30 and one aged 30 to 40 years, made up the cohort. Bulk PBMC replicates and cell subsets were isolated from blood drawn at multiple timepoints before and after both primary and secondary immunization. Sorting of memory subsets took place on days 0, 15 and 45 and at 18 months after primary vaccination, as well as on days 0, 15 and 45 after the 30-year booster. Study-level results and caveats: Compared with the primary T-cell response, the secondary T-cell response was weaker but faster, peaking on day 5 rather than day 15. On day 0, almost all vaccine-responding clonotypes were below detection in the sorted memory subsets. FACS-sorted repertoires could contain abundant contaminating clonotypes from the bulk population, so computational filtering was required. The study included only a couple of donors, which limits how far the findings can be generalized. A small fraction of clonotypes showed up in both the CD4 and CD8 compartments, probably as a result of convergent recombination. After the booster, most of the clones that had expanded following primary vaccination were detected again (96% of CD4 and 88% of CD8), which suggests that memory was broadly maintained.

The meaning of the sample's treatment or condition label: live attenuated yellow fever vaccine strain. A standard Ficoll-Paque protocol was used to isolate PBMCs from peripheral blood. For sorted memory subsets, RNA extraction was done with the RNeasy Micro Kit. The V and J segments used are TRBV6-5 and TRBJ1-5; the D gene is perhaps TRBD1, from 6 matching bases. The receptor was derived from a man aged 30 to 39 who received the YFV17D yellow fever vaccine. The material sequenced was PBMCs, either bulk or a sorted T-cell subset (CD4+, CD8+, memory, or dextramer-sorted; not recorded which), taken 15 days after the yellow fever booster vaccination. CDR3 protein: CATSWTVSNQPQHF. The sequenced DNA is TGTGCCACCTCCTGGACAGTTAGCAATCAGCCCCAGCATTTT.